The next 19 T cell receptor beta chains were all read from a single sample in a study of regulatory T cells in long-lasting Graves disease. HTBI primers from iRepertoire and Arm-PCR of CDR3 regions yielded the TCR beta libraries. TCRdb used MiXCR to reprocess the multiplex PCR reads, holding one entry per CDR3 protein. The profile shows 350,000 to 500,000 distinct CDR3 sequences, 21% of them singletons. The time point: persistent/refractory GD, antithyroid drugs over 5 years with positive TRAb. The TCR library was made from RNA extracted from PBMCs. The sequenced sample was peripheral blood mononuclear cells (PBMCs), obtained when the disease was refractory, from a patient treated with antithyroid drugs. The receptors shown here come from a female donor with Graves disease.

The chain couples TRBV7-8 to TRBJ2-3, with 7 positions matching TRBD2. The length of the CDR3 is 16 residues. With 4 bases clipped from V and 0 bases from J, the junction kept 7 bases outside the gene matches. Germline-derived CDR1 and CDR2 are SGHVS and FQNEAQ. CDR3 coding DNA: TGTGCCAGCAGCTCCACACTAGCGACTAGCACAGATACGCAGTATTTT. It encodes CASSSTLATSTDTQYF.

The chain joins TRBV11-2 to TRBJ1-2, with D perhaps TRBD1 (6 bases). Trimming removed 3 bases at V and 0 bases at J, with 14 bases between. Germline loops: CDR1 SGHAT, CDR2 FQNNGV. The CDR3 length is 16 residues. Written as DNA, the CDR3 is TGTGCCAGCAGCTTCGCCGGACAGCAGGCTAACTATGGCTACACCTTC. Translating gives CASSFAGQQANYGYTF.

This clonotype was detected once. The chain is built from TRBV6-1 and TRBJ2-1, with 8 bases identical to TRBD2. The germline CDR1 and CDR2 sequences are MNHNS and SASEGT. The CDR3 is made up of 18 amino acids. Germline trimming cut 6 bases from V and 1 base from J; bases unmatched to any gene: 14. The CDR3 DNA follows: TGTGCCAGCAGCCCATGGGTAGCGGGAATCAGGTCCTACAATGAGCAGTTCTTC. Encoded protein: CASSPWVAGIRSYNEQFF.

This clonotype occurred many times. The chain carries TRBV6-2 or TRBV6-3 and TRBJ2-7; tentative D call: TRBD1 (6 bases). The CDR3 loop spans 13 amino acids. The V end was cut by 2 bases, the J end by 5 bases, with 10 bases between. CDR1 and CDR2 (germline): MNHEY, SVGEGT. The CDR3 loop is CASSYAQGDEQYF. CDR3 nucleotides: TGTGCCAGCAGTTACGCACAGGGAGACGAGCAGTACTTC.

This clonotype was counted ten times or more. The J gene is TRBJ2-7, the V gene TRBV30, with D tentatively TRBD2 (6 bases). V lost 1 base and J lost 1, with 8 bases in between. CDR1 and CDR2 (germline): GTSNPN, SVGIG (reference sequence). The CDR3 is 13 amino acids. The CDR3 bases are TGTGCCTGGAGTGACGGGAGATCCTACGAGCAGTACTTC. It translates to CAWSDGRSYEQYF.

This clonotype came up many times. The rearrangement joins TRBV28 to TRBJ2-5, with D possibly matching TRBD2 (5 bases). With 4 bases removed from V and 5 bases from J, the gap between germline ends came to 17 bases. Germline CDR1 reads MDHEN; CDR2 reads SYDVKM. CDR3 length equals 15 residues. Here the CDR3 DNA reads TGTGCCAGCAGTTCCGGAGGCCACGAGCGGGAGACCCAGTACTTC. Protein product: CASSSGGHERETQYF.

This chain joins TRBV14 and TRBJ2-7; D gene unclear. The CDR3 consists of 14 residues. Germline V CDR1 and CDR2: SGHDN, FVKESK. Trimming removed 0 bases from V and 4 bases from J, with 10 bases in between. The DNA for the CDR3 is TGTGCCAGCAGCCAAGATCTTTCAGCATACGAGCAGTACTTC. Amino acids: CASSQDLSAYEQYF. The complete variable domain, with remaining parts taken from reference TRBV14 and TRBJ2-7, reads EAGVTQFPSHSVIEKGQTVTLRCDPISGHDNLYWYRRVMGKEIKFLLHFVKESKQDESGMPNNRFLAERTGGTYSTLKVQPAELEDSGVYFCASSQDLSAYEQYFGPGTRLTVT.

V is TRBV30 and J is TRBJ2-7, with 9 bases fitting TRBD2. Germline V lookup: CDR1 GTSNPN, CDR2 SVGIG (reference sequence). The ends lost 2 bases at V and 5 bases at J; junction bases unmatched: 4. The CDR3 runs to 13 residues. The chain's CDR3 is CAWSPAGGNEQYF. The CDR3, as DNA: TGTGCCTGGAGTCCAGCGGGAGGCAACGAGCAGTACTTC.

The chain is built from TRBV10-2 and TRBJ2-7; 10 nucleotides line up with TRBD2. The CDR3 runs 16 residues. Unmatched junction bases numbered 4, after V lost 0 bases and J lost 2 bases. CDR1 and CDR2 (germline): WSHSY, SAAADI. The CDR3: CASSESRLAGAYEQYF. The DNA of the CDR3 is TGCGCCAGCAGTGAGTCGCGGCTAGCGGGAGCCTACGAGCAGTACTTC.

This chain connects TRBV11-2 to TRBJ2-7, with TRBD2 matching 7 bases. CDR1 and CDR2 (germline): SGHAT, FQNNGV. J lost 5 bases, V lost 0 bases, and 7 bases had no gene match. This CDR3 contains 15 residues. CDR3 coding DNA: TGTGCCAGCAGCTTAGAAGCGGGAAAGAACAACGAGCAGTACTTC. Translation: CASSLEAGKNNEQYF.

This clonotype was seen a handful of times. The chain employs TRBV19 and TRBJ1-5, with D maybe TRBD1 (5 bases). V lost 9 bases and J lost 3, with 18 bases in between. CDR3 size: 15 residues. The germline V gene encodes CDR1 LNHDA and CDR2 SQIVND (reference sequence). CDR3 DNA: TGTGCCAGCCACCCCACTACGGGGCCCAATCAGCCCCAGCATTTT. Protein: CASHPTTGPNQPQHF.

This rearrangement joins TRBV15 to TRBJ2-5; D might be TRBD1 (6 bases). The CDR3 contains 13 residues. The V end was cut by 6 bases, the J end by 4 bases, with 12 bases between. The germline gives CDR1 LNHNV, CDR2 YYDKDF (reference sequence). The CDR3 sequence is CATRILGAETQYF. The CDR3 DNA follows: TGTGCCACCAGGATATTGGGGGCAGAGACCCAGTACTTC.

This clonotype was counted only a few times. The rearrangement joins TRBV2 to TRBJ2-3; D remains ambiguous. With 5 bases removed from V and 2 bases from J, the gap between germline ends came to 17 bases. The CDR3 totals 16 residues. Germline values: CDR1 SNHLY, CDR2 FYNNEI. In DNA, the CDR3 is TGTGCCAGCAGTTTGACGTTCGTGAGAGACACAGATACGCAGTATTTT. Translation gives CASSLTFVRDTDTQYF.

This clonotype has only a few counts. CDR3 sequence: CSAVLAGVTYEQYF. CDR3 in DNA: TGCAGTGCGGTACTAGCGGGCGTTACCTACGAGCAGTACTTC. This chain uses TRBV20-1 with TRBJ2-7; 9 bases fit TRBD2. The CDR3 runs to 14 residues. V was pared by 6 bases and J by 2 bases, with 8 bases of the junction left unmatched. Germline lookup yields CDR1 DFQATT and CDR2 SNEGSKA (reference sequence).

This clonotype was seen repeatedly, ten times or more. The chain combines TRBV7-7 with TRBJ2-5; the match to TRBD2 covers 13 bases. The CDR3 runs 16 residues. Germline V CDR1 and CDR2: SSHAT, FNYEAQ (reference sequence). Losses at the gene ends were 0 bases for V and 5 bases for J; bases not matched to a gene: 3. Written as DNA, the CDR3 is TGTGCCAGCAGCTTAGCCGGACTAGCGGGAGTGGAGACCCAGTACTTC. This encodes CASSLAGLAGVETQYF.

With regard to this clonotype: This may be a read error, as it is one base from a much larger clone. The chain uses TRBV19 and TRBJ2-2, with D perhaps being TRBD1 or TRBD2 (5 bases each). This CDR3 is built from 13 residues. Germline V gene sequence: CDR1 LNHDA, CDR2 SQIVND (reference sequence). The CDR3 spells CASSGTNTGEPFF. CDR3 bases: TGTGCCAGTAGCGGGACGAACACCGGGGAGCCGTTTTTT.

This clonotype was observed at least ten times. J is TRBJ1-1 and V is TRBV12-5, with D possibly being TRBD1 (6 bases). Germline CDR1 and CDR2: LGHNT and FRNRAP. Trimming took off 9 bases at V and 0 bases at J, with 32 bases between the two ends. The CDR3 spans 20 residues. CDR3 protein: CARDSGLPGDINSMNTEAFF. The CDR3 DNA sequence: TGTGCTAGGGACTCTGGGCTGCCGGGGGACATCAACTCCATGAACACTGAAGCTTTCTTT.

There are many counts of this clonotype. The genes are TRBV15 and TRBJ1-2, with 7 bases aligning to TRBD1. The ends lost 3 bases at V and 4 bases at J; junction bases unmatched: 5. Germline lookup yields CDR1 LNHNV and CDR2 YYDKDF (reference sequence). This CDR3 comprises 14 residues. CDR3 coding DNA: TGTGCCACCAGCAGGGGGACAGCCTCCTATGGCTACACCTTC. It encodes CATSRGTASYGYTF.

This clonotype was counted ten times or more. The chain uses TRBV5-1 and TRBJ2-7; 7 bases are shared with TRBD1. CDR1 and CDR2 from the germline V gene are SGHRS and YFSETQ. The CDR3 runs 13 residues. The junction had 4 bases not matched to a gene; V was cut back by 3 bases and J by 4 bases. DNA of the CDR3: TGCGCCAGCAGCTCCTCGGGACAGTACGAGCAGTACTTC. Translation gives CASSSSGQYEQYF.